This entry features one TCR beta chain sequence. Its antigen remains unknown. Trimming removed 4 bases from V and 0 bases from J; junction bases left unmatched: 8. CDR3 length: 16 amino acids. From germline, CDR1 is SGHNT and CDR2 YYREEE (reference sequence). This entry comes from a study of blood T cells in healthy people across ages. Study-level points and caveats: Diversity estimates drawn from one million T cells were deemed underestimates. Comparison with aged donors showed that long-lived donors had more naive CD4+ cells and higher diversity.

Each donor supplied roughly 10 milliliters of peripheral blood. Then a second PCR, running about 6 to 12 cycles, was carried out with a sample-barcoded 5' primer and a J-beta primer mix. MiXCR, run by TCRdb on the 5' RACE reads, gives a single entry per CDR3 protein. There are 800,000 or so distinct CDR3 sequences in the sample; around 50% occur only once, and 15% to 20% lies in the top ten. The gene calls are TRBV5-4 and TRBJ2-3; 7 bases are a match to TRBD2. The receptor was isolated from an elderly man in good health. The sample consisted of blood. The CDR3 DNA is TGTGCCAGCAGCGTTAATGCGGGAGATAGCACAGATACGCAGTATTTT. Amino acid sequence: CASSVNAGDSTDTQYF.